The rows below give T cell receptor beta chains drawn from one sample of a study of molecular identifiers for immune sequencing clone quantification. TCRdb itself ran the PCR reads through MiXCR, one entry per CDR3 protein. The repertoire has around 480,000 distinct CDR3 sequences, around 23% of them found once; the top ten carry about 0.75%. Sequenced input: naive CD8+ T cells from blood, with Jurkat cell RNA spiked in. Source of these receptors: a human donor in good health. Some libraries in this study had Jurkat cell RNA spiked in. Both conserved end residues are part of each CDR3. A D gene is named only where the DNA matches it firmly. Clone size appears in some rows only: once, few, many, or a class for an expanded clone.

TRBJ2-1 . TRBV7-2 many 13 CASSLDAGYEQFF TGTGCCAGCAGCTTAGATGCGGGGTATGAGCAGTTCTTC
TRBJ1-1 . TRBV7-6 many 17 CASSLFRSQGMNTEAFF TGTGCCAGCAGCTTATTTCGTTCGCAGGGGATGAACACTGAAGCTTTCTTT
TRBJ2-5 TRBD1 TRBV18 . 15 CASSPRGQVQETQYF TGTGCCAGCTCACCAAGGGGACAGGTGCAAGAGACCCAGTACTTC
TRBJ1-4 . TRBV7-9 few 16 CASSLTAGRINEKLFF TGTGCCAGTAGCCTAACGGCGGGACGGATTAATGAAAAACTGTTTTTT
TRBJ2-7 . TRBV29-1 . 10 CSVVSREQYF TGCAGCGTTGTTTCCAGGGAGCAGTACTTC
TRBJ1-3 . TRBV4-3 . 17 CASSQDLQGVSGNTIYF TGCGCCAGCAGCCAAGATTTGCAGGGAGTATCTGGAAACACCATATATTTT
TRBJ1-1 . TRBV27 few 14 CASSPRPLGAEAFF TGTGCCAGCAGTCCTAGACCCCTGGGGGCTGAAGCTTTCTTT
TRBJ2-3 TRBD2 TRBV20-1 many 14 CSAWTSESTDTQYF TGCAGTGCTTGGACTAGCGAGAGCACAGATACGCAGTATTTT
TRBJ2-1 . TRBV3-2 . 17 CARERGTPWDRGHEQFF TGTGCCAGGGAGAGGGGGACTCCGTGGGACAGGGGACATGAGCAGTTCTTC
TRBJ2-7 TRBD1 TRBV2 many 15 CASSVDGTGVPEQYF TGTGCCAGCAGCGTAGACGGGACAGGGGTTCCCGAGCAGTACTTC
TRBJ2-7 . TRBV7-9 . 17 CASSPTGAPGGSYEQYF TGTGCCAGCAGCCCTACAGGGGCCCCCGGGGGTTCCTACGAGCAGTACTTC
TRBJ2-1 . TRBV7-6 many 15 CASSYGSYGNNEQFF TGTGCCAGCAGCTACGGGTCCTACGGAAACAATGAGCAGTTCTTC
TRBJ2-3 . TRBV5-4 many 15 CASSLGYSSTDTQYF TGTGCCAGCAGCTTGGGATATTCTAGCACAGATACGCAGTATTTT
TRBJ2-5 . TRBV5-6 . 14 CASSLIYTQETQYF TGTGCCAGCAGCTTGATTTACACCCAAGAGACCCAGTACTTC
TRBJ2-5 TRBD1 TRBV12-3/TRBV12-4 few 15 CASSRGQGNLETQYF TGTGCCAGCAGTAGAGGACAGGGGAATTTAGAGACCCAGTACTTC
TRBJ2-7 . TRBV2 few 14 CASSWTPSSYEQYF TGTGCCAGCAGTTGGACGCCTAGCTCCTACGAGCAGTACTTC
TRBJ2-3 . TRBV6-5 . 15 CARAPYRRGIDTQYF TGTGCCAGAGCTCCTTATAGGCGAGGCATAGATACGCAGTATTTT
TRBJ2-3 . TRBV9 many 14 CASSGGTSTDTQYF TGTGCCAGCAGCGGCGGGACTAGCACAGATACGCAGTATTTT
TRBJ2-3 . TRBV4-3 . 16 CASSQEGLAGRDTQYF TGCGCCAGCAGCCAAGAGGGGCTAGCAGGGCGGGATACGCAGTATTTT
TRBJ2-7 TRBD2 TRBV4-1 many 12 CASSQVSRGLVF TGCGCCAGCAGCCAAGTGTCCAGGGGACTAGTCTTC
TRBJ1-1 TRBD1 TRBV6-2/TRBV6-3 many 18 CASSYSPGQGAWNTEAFF TGTGCCAGCAGTTACTCGCCGGGACAGGGGGCTTGGAACACTGAAGCTTTCTTT
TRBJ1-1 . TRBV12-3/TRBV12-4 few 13 CASQPNPNTEAFF TGTGCCAGCCAGCCGAACCCGAACACTGAAGCTTTCTTT
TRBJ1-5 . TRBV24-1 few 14 CATSVSGDNPPQHF TGTGCCACCAGTGTGTCAGGAGACAATCCGCCCCAGCATTTT
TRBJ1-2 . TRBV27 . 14 CASSLQSTNYGYTF TGTGCCAGCAGCTTGCAGTCGACTAACTATGGCTACACCTTC
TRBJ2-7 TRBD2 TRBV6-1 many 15 CASSGQLAGVYEQYF TGTGCCAGCAGTGGCCAACTAGCGGGAGTGTACGAGCAGTACTTC
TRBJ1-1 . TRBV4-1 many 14 CASSHGHKDTEAFF TGCGCCAGCAGCCATGGGCACAAGGACACTGAAGCTTTCTTT
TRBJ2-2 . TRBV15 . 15 CATSRDNRVVGELFF TGTGCCACCAGCAGAGATAACAGGGTGGTCGGGGAGCTGTTTTTT
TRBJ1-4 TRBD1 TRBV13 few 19 CASSSDRDRGKWTNEKLFF TGTGCCAGCAGTTCTGACCGGGACAGGGGGAAGTGGACTAATGAAAAACTGTTTTTT
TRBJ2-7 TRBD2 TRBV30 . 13 CAWTAGGSYEQYF TGTGCCTGGACGGCGGGAGGTTCTTACGAGCAGTACTTC
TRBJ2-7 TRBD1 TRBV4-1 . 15 CASSPKLTGGYEQYF TGCGCCAGCAGCCCAAAATTGACAGGGGGCTACGAGCAGTACTTC
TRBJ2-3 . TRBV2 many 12 CAKKKVTDTQYF TGTGCCAAAAAGAAGGTCACAGATACGCAGTATTTT
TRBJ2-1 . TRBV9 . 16 CASSPRIGSSYNEQFF TGTGCCAGCAGCCCCCGGATAGGGAGCTCCTACAATGAGCAGTTCTTC